This passage covers 2 T cell receptor beta chains from one sample sequenced in a study of blood T cell repertoires in COVID-19. TCRdb's table, derived via immunoSEQ multiplex PCR, lists solely in-frame clones and lacks some. The repertoire consists of 100,000 or so clones, with about 86% occurring once and the leading ten covering about 2.5%. The sample consisted of PBMCs or T cells enriched from blood (not recorded which). These receptors originate from a woman between 45 and 60 years old who had recovered from COVID-19.

J is TRBJ2-3 and V is TRBV29-1, with D unresolved. CDR1 is SQVTM and CDR2 is ANQGSEA in the germline V gene. V lost 7 bases and J lost 2, with 16 bases in between. The CDR3 totals 14 residues. Here the CDR3 DNA reads TGCAGCGCCAAAAATGGCGGAATCACAGATACGCAGTATTTT. Translating it yields CSAKNGGITDTQYF.

CDR3 nucleotides: TGTGCCAGCAGCAACAGGGGCCAAGAGACCCAGTACTTC. The encoded protein is CASSNRGQETQYF. The rearrangement joins TRBV3-1 (or the pseudogene TRBV3-2) to TRBJ2-5, with 7 bases that match TRBD1. The V and J ends lost 5 bases and 1 base, in that order; junction bases with no gene match: 1. Germline-derived CDR1 and CDR2 are LGHDT and YNNKEL (reference sequence). There are 13 residues in the CDR3.